This is a list of T cell receptor beta chains from one sample in a study of blood T cell repertoires in COVID-19. The assay was immunoSEQ multiplex PCR, and TCRdb's table has in-frame clones only and misses some. There are a few hundred thousand clones in the sample; roughly 85% occur only once, and less than 8.5% lies in the top ten. Sequencing was done on a sample of PBMCs or T cells enriched from blood (not recorded which). The receptors were sampled from a woman between 45 and 60 years old who had been exposed to COVID-19. The CDR3 runs from the conserved cysteine through the conserved F or W. The order of the fields is D gene, V gene, clone size, J gene, CDR3 DNA, CDR3 protein. A D gene is named only where the DNA matches it firmly. Clone size is given for some rows only: seen once, a few or many times, or a class if the clone is expanded.

D gene: -
V gene: TRBV7-9
clone size: -
J gene: TRBJ1-4
CDR3 DNA: TGTGCCAGCGCAGGCCTCACCCAGTTCGGTGAAAAACTGTTTTTT
CDR3 protein: CASAGLTQFGEKLFF

D gene: -
V gene: TRBV10-2
clone size: -
J gene: TRBJ2-2
CDR3 DNA: TGCGCCAGCAGTTCCCGACTCCCTGGAGCCGGGGAGCTGTTTTTT
CDR3 protein: CASSSRLPGAGELFF

D gene: -
V gene: TRBV5-5
clone size: -
J gene: TRBJ1-2
CDR3 DNA: TGTGCCAGCAGTTTAGGCGGAGTGAACTATGGCTACACCTTC
CDR3 protein: CASSLGGVNYGYTF

D gene: -
V gene: TRBV11-2
clone size: -
J gene: TRBJ2-2
CDR3 DNA: TGTGCCAGCAGCTTGAGAGGACAACACACCGGGGAGCTGTTTTTT
CDR3 protein: CASSLRGQHTGELFF

D gene: -
V gene: TRBV7-8
clone size: once
J gene: TRBJ2-5
CDR3 DNA: TGTGCCAGCAGCTTGGAGGAGGGTTCCCTAAGGGAGACCCAGTACTTC
CDR3 protein: CASSLEEGSLRETQYF

D gene: -
V gene: TRBV6-2/TRBV6-3
clone size: -
J gene: TRBJ1-5
CDR3 DNA: TGTGCCAGCAGTGACAGACTTAATCAGCCCCAGCATTTT
CDR3 protein: CASSDRLNQPQHF

D gene: -
V gene: TRBV5-1
clone size: -
J gene: TRBJ1-6
CDR3 DNA: TGCGCCAGCAGCCTCCTGACAGCCGGTAGTTCACCCCTCCACTTT
CDR3 protein: CASSLLTAGSSPLHF

D gene: TRBD1
V gene: TRBV2
clone size: -
J gene: TRBJ1-6
CDR3 DNA: TGTGCCAGCAGTGGCAGGGGGGATTCACCCCTCCACTTT
CDR3 protein: CASSGRGDSPLHF

D gene: TRBD2
V gene: TRBV9
clone size: -
J gene: TRBJ2-3
CDR3 DNA: TGTGCCAGCAGCGTAGTTAGCGGGGCTCGAGATACGCAGTATTTT
CDR3 protein: CASSVVSGARDTQYF

D gene: TRBD1
V gene: TRBV2
clone size: -
J gene: TRBJ1-5
CDR3 DNA: TGTGCCAGCAGCCAGGGGGCGAATCAGCCCCAGCATTTT
CDR3 protein: CASSQGANQPQHF

D gene: -
V gene: TRBV3-1/TRBV3-2
clone size: -
J gene: TRBJ1-1
CDR3 DNA: TGTGCCAGCAGCCAAGATCCCCACAGGGCCAGTATGGGCACTGAAGCTTTCTTT
CDR3 protein: CASSQDPHRASMGTEAFF

D gene: -
V gene: TRBV7-9
clone size: -
J gene: TRBJ1-1
CDR3 DNA: TGTGCCAGCGGTCCCTTCGGAGCTTTCTTT
CDR3 protein: CASGPFGAFF

D gene: -
V gene: TRBV2
clone size: -
J gene: TRBJ1-1
CDR3 DNA: TGTGCCAGCACCGGACAGCATGTTTCTTTCTTT
CDR3 protein: CASTGQHVSFF

D gene: -
V gene: TRBV5-1
clone size: once
J gene: TRBJ2-3
CDR3 DNA: TGCGCCAGCAGCTACACCGGGACACTCACAGATACGCAGTATTTT
CDR3 protein: CASSYTGTLTDTQYF

D gene: -
V gene: TRBV19
clone size: -
J gene: TRBJ1-1
CDR3 DNA: TGTGCCAGTAGTATGCAGGCTGGGGGGACTGAAGCTTTCTTT
CDR3 protein: CASSMQAGGTEAFF

D gene: -
V gene: TRBV28
clone size: -
J gene: TRBJ1-2
CDR3 DNA: TGTGCCAGCAGCCCACAGGGTAGCTATGGCTACACCTTC
CDR3 protein: CASSPQGSYGYTF

D gene: TRBD1
V gene: TRBV3-1/TRBV3-2
clone size: once
J gene: TRBJ2-7
CDR3 DNA: TGTGCCAGCAGCCAAGGGACAGGGGGGTCCTACGAGCAGTACTTC
CDR3 protein: CASSQGTGGSYEQYF

D gene: TRBD1
V gene: TRBV6-5
clone size: -
J gene: TRBJ1-3
CDR3 DNA: TGTGCCAGCACCAGGGGGTTCGACTCTGGAAACACCATATATTTT
CDR3 protein: CASTRGFDSGNTIYF

D gene: -
V gene: TRBV29-1
clone size: few
J gene: TRBJ1-3
CDR3 DNA: TGCAGCGCCAACCCCGCCAGTGATGGAAACACCATATATTTT
CDR3 protein: CSANPASDGNTIYF

D gene: TRBD2
V gene: TRBV27
clone size: -
J gene: TRBJ2-2
CDR3 DNA: TGTGCCAGCAGTTTATCGCGGGGGGTGAACACCGGGGAGCTGTTTTTT
CDR3 protein: CASSLSRGVNTGELFF

D gene: -
V gene: TRBV29-1
clone size: many
J gene: TRBJ1-2
CDR3 DNA: TGCAGCGTTGACCAACAGGGAACCCATGGCTACACCTTC
CDR3 protein: CSVDQQGTHGYTF

D gene: -
V gene: TRBV28
clone size: -
J gene: TRBJ2-1
CDR3 DNA: TGTGCCAGCAGTTTGGACAGCCTCCCCTCCTACAATGAGCAGTTCTTC
CDR3 protein: CASSLDSLPSYNEQFF

D gene: TRBD2
V gene: TRBV28
clone size: once
J gene: TRBJ2-2
CDR3 DNA: TGTGCCAGCAGTCCCTGGGTAGCGGGGACCCCCGGGGAGCTGTTTTTT
CDR3 protein: CASSPWVAGTPGELFF

D gene: -
V gene: TRBV6-5
clone size: -
J gene: TRBJ2-1
CDR3 DNA: TGTGCCAGCAGCTCCACAGCCGAGTCCCAGTTCTTC
CDR3 protein: CASSSTAESQFF